The TCR beta chain described here comes from a study of radiation and T cells in renal cell carcinoma. This sample's time point: blood 4 weeks post-SBRT, at nephrectomy. This sample's treatment: 15 Gy SBRT to primary tumor, nephrectomy 4 weeks later. Libraries were prepared by immunoSEQ multiplex PCR; TCRdb keeps only in-frame clonotypes and omits some of them. The sample records over 35,000 clones, about 82% being singletons. This CDR3 has 14 amino acids. The trim removed 7 bases at V and 7 bases at J, leaving 10 bases unmatched. Germline-derived CDR1 and CDR2 are LNHDA and SQIVND (reference sequence). Ten or more counts support this clone.

The rearrangement links TRBV19 to TRBJ1-5; TRBD1 matches at 7 bases. The sample here was blood, taken from a patient whose treatment included radiotherapy and nephrectomy. The sequence came from a woman between 65 and 79 years old with renal cell carcinoma. For the CDR3, the DNA is TGTGCCAGTATCCCACGGGACAGTCCCCAGCCCCAGCATTTT. It translates to CASIPRDSPQPQHF. Full variable domain (outside the CDR3, taken from reference TRBV19 and TRBJ1-5): DGGITQSPKYLFRKEGQNVTLSCEQNLNHDAMYWYRQDPGQGLRLIYYSQIVNDFQKGDIAEGYSVSREKKESFPLTVTSAQKNPTAFYLCASIPRDSPQPQHFGDGTRLSIL.